Listed below are T cell receptor beta chains from one sample, sequenced in a study of T cell responses to AZD1222 COVID-19 vaccine. Generated by immunoSEQ multiplex PCR, the TCRdb table keeps only in-frame clones and is missing some. The sample includes 90,000 to 120,000 clones, about 90% seen only once; the top ten take approximately 4%. The sequencing here drew on peripheral blood, taken on day 0 of AZD1222 vaccination. These receptors came from an adult in good health. Both conserved end residues are part of each CDR3. The order of the fields is J gene, V gene, CDR3 length, CDR3 protein.

J: TRBJ2-1
V: TRBV7-9
length: 18
CDR3: CASSLGVTGQGARNEQFF

J: TRBJ2-2
V: TRBV6-5
length: 14
CDR3: CASTQRVITGELFF

J: TRBJ2-7
V: TRBV14
length: 15
CDR3: CASSQVLGHSYEQYF

J: TRBJ1-6
V: TRBV30
length: 13
CDR3: CAWSRDRSSPLHF

J: TRBJ2-2
V: TRBV7-2
length: 15
CDR3: CASSALPLSTGELFF

J: TRBJ1-2
V: TRBV19
length: 14
CDR3: CASSTRTGGNGYTF

J: TRBJ2-7
V: TRBV27
length: 11
CDR3: CASRQRGEQYF

J: TRBJ1-4
V: TRBV16
length: 16
CDR3: CASSDEMNQLGEKLFF

J: TRBJ2-3
V: TRBV27
length: 16
CDR3: CASSSRLAGLADTQYF

J: TRBJ1-1
V: TRBV12-3/TRBV12-4
length: 13
CDR3: CASSFSLNTEAFF

J: TRBJ2-7
V: TRBV27
length: 15
CDR3: CASTQASGSISEQYF

J: TRBJ2-5
V: TRBV7-2
length: 15
CDR3: CASRRIPGPGETQYF

J: TRBJ1-1
V: TRBV6-6
length: 14
CDR3: CAIGPGGRGTEAFF

J: TRBJ1-5
V: TRBV7-9
length: 14
CDR3: CASSLGDTNQPQHF

J: TRBJ1-2
V: TRBV3-1/TRBV3-2
length: 13
CDR3: CASSQDRLAGYTF

J: TRBJ2-4
V: TRBV2
length: 14
CDR3: CASSERGSKNIQYF

J: TRBJ1-2
V: TRBV25-1
length: 16
CDR3: CASRTDSWAGGDGYTF

J: TRBJ1-3
V: TRBV27
length: 13
CDR3: CASRAGSGNTIYF

J: TRBJ2-1
V: TRBV4-2
length: 16
CDR3: CASSPWGGRTYNEQFF

J: TRBJ1-1
V: TRBV11-2
length: 14
CDR3: CASSFRTVNTEAFF

J: TRBJ2-7
V: TRBV28
length: 12
CDR3: CASSFPSSQQYF

J: TRBJ2-1
V: TRBV30
length: 19
CDR3: CAWSVPPTGQGSHYNEQFF

J: TRBJ1-5
V: TRBV18
length: 13
CDR3: CASSVGTGEPQHF

J: TRBJ2-7
V: TRBV7-9
length: 15
CDR3: CASSQLGQDSYEQYF

J: TRBJ2-1
V: TRBV14
length: 14
CDR3: CASSQEGYLNEQFF

J: TRBJ1-1
V: TRBV3-1/TRBV3-2
length: 11
CDR3: CASSQGGEAFF

J: TRBJ2-1
V: TRBV7-6
length: 14
CDR3: CASSLAQGYNEQFF

J: TRBJ1-2
V: TRBV12-3/TRBV12-4
length: 13
CDR3: CASSPTGNYGYTF

J: TRBJ1-1
V: TRBV7-8
length: 12
CDR3: CASSPLRDEAFF

J: TRBJ1-6
V: TRBV9
length: 15
CDR3: CASSPSGGYNSPLHF